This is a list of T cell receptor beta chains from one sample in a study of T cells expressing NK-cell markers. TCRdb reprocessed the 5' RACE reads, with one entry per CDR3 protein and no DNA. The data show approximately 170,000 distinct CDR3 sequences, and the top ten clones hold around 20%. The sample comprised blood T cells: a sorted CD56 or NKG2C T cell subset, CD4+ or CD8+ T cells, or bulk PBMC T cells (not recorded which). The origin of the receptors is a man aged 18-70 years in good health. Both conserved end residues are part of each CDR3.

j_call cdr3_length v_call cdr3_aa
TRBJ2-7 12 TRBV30 CACEDRAYEQYF
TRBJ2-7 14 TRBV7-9 CASSPRGKTYEQYF
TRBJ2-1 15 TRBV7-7 CASSRGTSFYNEQFF
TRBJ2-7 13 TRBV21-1 CASSVQGSHEQYF
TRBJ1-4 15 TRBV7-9 CASSPRRAFKKNCFF
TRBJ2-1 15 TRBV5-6 CASTHLPGQGLEQFF
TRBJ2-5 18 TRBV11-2 CASSFSLGISGGGETQYF
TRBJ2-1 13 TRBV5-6 CASSSTGGGEQFF
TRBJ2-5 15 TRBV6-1 CASSEGVVSEETQYF
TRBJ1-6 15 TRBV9 CASSPAAGGNSPLHF
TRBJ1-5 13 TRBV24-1 CATSEGVGQPQHF
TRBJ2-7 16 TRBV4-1 CASSQTGAAARNEQYF
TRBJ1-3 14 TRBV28 CASEQGTSGNTIYF
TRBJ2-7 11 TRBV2 CAIQQGPEQYF
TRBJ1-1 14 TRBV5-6 CASSFGTPNTEAFF
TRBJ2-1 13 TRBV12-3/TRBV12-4 CASSSRGGGHWFF
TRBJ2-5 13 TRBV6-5 CASSYADQETQYF
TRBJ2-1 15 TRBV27 CASSSLLGIYNEQFF
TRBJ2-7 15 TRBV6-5 CASSYSPGQHYEQYF
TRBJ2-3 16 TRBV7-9 CASSLPGLAKTDTQYF
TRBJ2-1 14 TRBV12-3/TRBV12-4 CASSLLRGYDEQFF
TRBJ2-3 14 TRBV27 CASSPVLLTDTQYF
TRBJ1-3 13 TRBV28 CATCPVGGNTIYF